What follows are 25 T cell receptor beta chains derived from one specimen sequenced in a study of blood T cell repertoires in COVID-19. Assay: immunoSEQ multiplex PCR; the TCRdb copy retains only in-frame clones and omits some. The sample has about 98,000 clones; about 81% are singletons. Specimen: peripheral blood. The source is an older man with acute or convalescent COVID-19.

The chain combines TRBV21-1 with TRBJ2-3; TRBD1 is the table's D call, not checked against the DNA. TRBV21-1 is assigned pseudogene status. The CDR3 sequence is 13 residues long. The CDR3 loop reads CASSGQGTDTQYF. The CDR3 DNA is TGTGCCAGCAGCGGACAGGGAACAGATACGCAGTATTTT.

This chain connects TRBV4-1 to TRBJ2-2; 9 bases align to TRBD2. Germline lookup yields CDR1 MGHRA and CDR2 YSYEKL. The CDR3 covers 17 residues. The trim removed 0 bases at V and 4 bases at J, leaving 6 bases unmatched. CDR3 amino acids: CASSQEFAGGITGELFF. CDR3 coding DNA: TGCGCCAGCAGCCAAGAATTCGCGGGAGGGATCACCGGGGAGCTGTTTTTT.

This clone ranks as medium-sized (0.01 to 0.1%). V usage is TRBV11-2 and J usage is TRBJ2-1; 8 bases align to TRBD2. CDR1 and CDR2 from the germline V gene are SGHAT and FQNNGV. CDR3 length: 15 residues. With V trimmed by 1 base and J by 5 bases, 4 bases remained unmatched. The CDR3 DNA follows: TGTGCCAGCAGCTTAGCTAGCGGGTTCAACAATGAGCAGTTCTTC. It is translated as CASSLASGFNNEQFF.

The chain uses TRBV5-1 and TRBJ1-6; D is perhaps TRBD1 (5 bases). There are 14 residues in the CDR3. Trimming removed 4 bases at V and 10 bases at J, with 15 bases between. CDR1 and CDR2 (germline): SGHRS, YFSETQ. CDR3 residues: CASSLGGDGSPLHF. Here the CDR3 DNA reads TGCGCCAGCAGCCTGGGGGGAGATGGATCACCCCTCCACTTT.

The chain links TRBV18 to TRBJ2-5, with a tentative D call TRBD2 (6 bases). V lost 1 base and J lost 5, with 11 bases in between. The germline CDR1 and CDR2 sequences are KGHSH and LQKENI. The CDR3 spans 14 residues. Here the CDR3 reads CASSPRSRGETQYF. The CDR3 nucleotides are TGTGCCAGCTCACCACGTAGCCGGGGGGAGACCCAGTACTTC.

V is TRBV2 and J is TRBJ2-7; no reliable D call. V lost 5 bases and J 3 bases, leaving 5 bases between the germline ends. CDR3 length: 11 residues. Germline V lookup: CDR1 SNHLY, CDR2 FYNNEI. CDR3 DNA sequence: TGTGCCAGCAGTACAAACTACGAGCAGTACTTC. The encoded protein is CASSTNYEQYF. The full variable domain, completed using reference TRBV2 and TRBJ2-7, is EPEVTQTPSHQVTQMGQEVILRCVPISNHLYFYWYRQILGQKVEFLVSFYNNEISEKSEIFDDQFSVERPDGSNFTLKIRSTKLEDSAMYFCASSTNYEQYFGPGTRLTVT.

CDR3 loop: CASSSDRSFYSPLHF. The DNA of the CDR3 is TGTGCCAGCAGCTCGGACAGAAGTTTTTATTCACCCCTCCACTTT. The rearrangement links TRBV28 to TRBJ1-6; D is possibly TRBD1 (6 bases). V dropped 6 bases and J dropped 8 bases, with 17 bases sitting between them. The CDR3 is 15 residues long. The germline V gene has CDR1 MDHEN and CDR2 SYDVKM.

The chain uses TRBV28 and TRBJ2-1; 8 bases match TRBD2. Trimming removed 2 bases from V and 3 bases from J; junction bases left unmatched: 0. Germline CDR1 and CDR2: MDHEN and SYDVKM. This CDR3 spans 14 amino acids. The CDR3 DNA follows: TGTGCCAGCAGTTTAAGCGGGAGCTACAATGAGCAGTTCTTC. Amino acid sequence: CASSLSGSYNEQFF.

This chain links TRBV3-1 (or the pseudogene TRBV3-2) with TRBJ1-5, with unresolved D. CDR3 length: 15 residues. Germline values: CDR1 LGHDT, CDR2 YNNKEL (reference sequence). V lost 1 base to trimming and J lost 2 bases, with 9 bases between them. The CDR3 reads CASSQAVGGNQPQHF. CDR3 in DNA: TGTGCCAGCAGCCAAGCGGTGGGAGGCAATCAGCCCCAGCATTTT.

The chain recombines TRBV6-5 with TRBJ2-3, with TRBD2 as a possible D gene (5 bases). From germline, CDR1 is MNHEY and CDR2 SVGAGI. This CDR3 spans 13 amino acids. V was cut by 7 bases and J by 2 bases, with 10 bases left in between. CDR3 protein: CASMEDLTDTQYF. The CDR3 bases are TGTGCCAGCATGGAGGACCTCACAGATACGCAGTATTTT.

This chain connects TRBV11-2 to TRBJ1-4, with D possibly matching TRBD1 (5 bases). V lost 4 bases, J lost 4 bases, and 13 bases lay in between. Germline assignment: CDR1 SGHAT and CDR2 FQNNGV. The CDR3 is made up of 15 amino acids. This chain's CDR3 is CASSYGRGSNEKLFF. In DNA form, the CDR3 reads TGTGCCAGCAGCTACGGACGGGGGAGTAATGAAAAACTGTTTTTT. Full variable domain (rest looked up from reference TRBV11-2 and TRBJ1-4): EAGVAQSPRYKIIEKRQSVAFWCNPISGHATLYWYQQILGQGPKLLIQFQNNGVVDDSQLPKDRFSAERLKGVDSTLKIQPAKLEDSAVYLCASSYGRGSNEKLFFGSGTQLSVL.

This clone was picked up one time. The rearrangement joins TRBV4-2 to TRBJ1-2; 7 bases are a match to TRBD1. The V segment lost 0 bases and the J segment 5 bases; nucleotides outside the gene matches: 6. Germline CDR1 is LGHNA and CDR2 is YNFKEQ. The CDR3 has 15 residues. The CDR3 sequence: CASSQDGTDTYGYTF. Written as DNA, the CDR3 is TGTGCCAGCAGCCAAGACGGGACAGATACTTATGGCTACACCTTC.

The rearrangement links TRBV2 to TRBJ2-7; D call uncertain. Germline V gene sequence: CDR1 SNHLY, CDR2 FYNNEI. This CDR3 comprises 14 residues. V was trimmed by 3 bases and J by 0 bases, leaving 9 bases between them. CDR3 amino acids: CASSDRFSSYEQYF. In nucleotides, the CDR3 is TGTGCCAGCAGTGACAGGTTCAGCTCCTACGAGCAGTACTTC. The full variable domain, completed using reference TRBV2 and TRBJ2-7, is EPEVTQTPSHQVTQMGQEVILRCVPISNHLYFYWYRQILGQKVEFLVSFYNNEISEKSEIFDDQFSVERPDGSNFTLKIRSTKLEDSAMYFCASSDRFSSYEQYFGPGTRLTVT.

This chain uses TRBV5-1 with TRBJ2-2; 8 positions agree with TRBD2. Germline CDR1 and CDR2: SGHRS and YFSETQ. Unmatched junction bases numbered 4, after V lost 0 bases and J lost 6 bases. There are 15 residues in the CDR3. CDR3 loop: CASSLEASGSGELFF. The CDR3 coding sequence is TGCGCCAGCAGCTTGGAGGCTAGCGGGTCCGGGGAGCTGTTTTTT.

This clone appeared a single time. This chain uses TRBV18 with TRBJ2-2; 10 bases agree with TRBD2. CDR1 and CDR2 from the germline V gene are KGHSH and LQKENI. The CDR3 is 16 amino acids. Trimming took 3 bases from V and 4 from J; bases not matched to a gene: 5. CDR3 DNA sequence: TGTGCCAGCTCACCCCTAGCGGGAGTGTCCACCGGGGAGCTGTTTTTT. It codes for CASSPLAGVSTGELFF.

V gene TRBV7-9 combines with J gene TRBJ1-3; D is uncertain. The CDR3 is 17 residues long. V was cut by 1 base and J by 1 base, with 14 bases left in between. The V gene's germline CDR1 is SEHNR and CDR2 FQNEAQ (reference sequence). In nucleotides, the CDR3 is TGTGCCAGCAGCTTAGGGCCAGGTTATAGATCTGGAAACACCATATATTTT. Protein: CASSLGPGYRSGNTIYF.

The chain couples TRBV28 to TRBJ1-1, with 10 bases matching TRBD1. CDR1 and CDR2 from the germline V gene are MDHEN and SYDVKM. V was clipped by 5 bases and J by 0 bases; unmatched bases: 6. The CDR3 has 16 amino acids. The CDR3 coding sequence is TGTGCCAGCAGTCCCACGACAGGGGGCGTGAACACTGAAGCTTTCTTT. Amino acid sequence: CASSPTTGGVNTEAFF.

The genes are TRBV10-3 and TRBJ1-2; TRBD1 matches 8 bases. The germline V gene has CDR1 ENHRY and CDR2 SYGVKD. V lost 7 bases and J lost 0; bases outside the gene matches: 16. CDR3 length: 18 residues. The CDR3 spells CAITATMTGEITNYGYTF. The CDR3 DNA sequence: TGTGCCATCACCGCTACTATGACAGGGGAAATCACTAACTATGGCTACACCTTC.

This sequence joins TRBV25-1 and TRBJ2-6, with D perhaps TRBD1 (5 bases). With 4 bases removed from V and 1 base from J, the gap between germline ends came to 8 bases. The CDR3 contains 15 residues. Germline V gene lookup returns CDR1 MGHDK and CDR2 SYGVNS. The DNA for the CDR3 is TGTGCCAGCAGTGTCAGGGTTTCTGGGGCCAACGTCCTGACTTTC. The encoded protein is CASSVRVSGANVLTF.

The genes are TRBV5-1 and TRBJ2-3; D is ambiguous. The germline CDR1 and CDR2 sequences are SGHRS and YFSETQ. Trimming stripped 2 bases from V and 1 base from J, with 8 bases between. The CDR3 is 14 residues long. The CDR3: CASSLRQGTDTQYF. In DNA, the CDR3 is TGCGCCAGCAGCTTAAGGCAGGGCACAGATACGCAGTATTTT.

The V call is TRBV28, the J call TRBJ1-5; D may be TRBD1 (6 bases). V lost 5 bases and J lost 2, with 13 bases in between. This CDR3 comprises 15 residues. Germline values: CDR1 MDHEN, CDR2 SYDVKM. CDR3 DNA: TGTGCCAGCAGTGGGGAATCAGGGGGCAATCAGCCCCAGCATTTT. Translated: CASSGESGGNQPQHF.

This chain joins TRBV9 and TRBJ1-1; TRBD1 aligns across 12 bases. CDR1 and CDR2 (germline): SGDLS, YYNGEE. The length of the CDR3 is 15 residues. Trimming cost V 2 bases and J 7 bases; bases outside gene matches: 6. The CDR3 sequence is CASSVSGQGAVEAFF. DNA for the CDR3: TGTGCCAGCAGCGTTTCGGGACAGGGGGCTGTTGAAGCTTTCTTT.

The V and J genes are TRBV3-1 (or the pseudogene TRBV3-2) and TRBJ2-7; the match to TRBD2 covers 8 bases. Germline assignment: CDR1 LGHDT and CDR2 YNNKEL (reference sequence). The CDR3 loop spans 14 amino acids. V was pared by 1 base and J by 2 bases, with 1 base of the junction left unmatched. CDR3 DNA sequence: TGTGCCAGCAGCCAAGGGACTAGCCCCTACGAGCAGTACTTC. It specifies CASSQGTSPYEQYF.

This rearrangement joins TRBV5-6 to TRBJ2-5; 7 nucleotides align to TRBD1. V dropped 4 bases and J dropped 1; count of bases not matched to a gene: 10. Germline lookup yields CDR1 SGHDT and CDR2 YYEEEE. This CDR3 has 16 residues. The CDR3 loop is CASSPAVRTGQETQYF. DNA of the CDR3: TGTGCCAGCAGCCCCGCCGTCCGGACAGGCCAAGAGACCCAGTACTTC.

This sequence joins TRBV30 and TRBJ2-3, with D maybe TRBD1 (6 bases). The germline V and J ends were trimmed by 5 bases and 4 bases, with 28 bases remaining between them. This CDR3 region has 18 residues. Germline V gene lookup returns CDR1 GTSNPN and CDR2 SVGIG (reference sequence). CDR3 in DNA: TGTGCCTGGGGGCGGAGCATAGAGGACAGAAAGGGCGCAGATACGCAGTATTTT. It translates to CAWGRSIEDRKGADTQYF.